Listed here is a single T cell receptor beta chain. Its antigen has not been determined. Qualities for individual bases were not recorded, and no much larger clone is one base off. This sample was included in a study of cytomegalovirus exposure and HLA in healthy donors (dated by TCRdb to the late 2010s). In the study overall: A later analysis indicated that the roughly 130 validation repertoires were generated on the platform also employed for the approximately 700 repertoires of the first cohort. The aim of the study was to test whether cataloging public T cell receptors could identify signatures of past pathogen exposure. A separate validation cohort of some 130 different subjects was used in addition to the approximately 700-subject first cohort. To predict cytomegalovirus infection status, the study brought together high-throughput TCR immunosequencing, statistical association of individual TCRs with disease status, and machine learning. The paper's findings and limits, for the study overall: The authors suggested that the approach could potentially be extended to other disease states and immunological phenotypes. Subsequent analysis determined that TCRs grouped into clusters in the first cohort also showed a tendency toward co-occurrence across the 90 to 150 validation repertoires, and 94% of cluster scores exceeded 0. While some public TCRs were present in many individuals, most TCR sequences turned up only very rarely across donors. A total of 164 TCR beta chains were listed by the study as associated with cytomegalovirus. In both the original and validation cohorts, the classifier was reported to diagnose cytomegalovirus status with high specificity and sensitivity. A later analysis had no HLA typing for the validation cohort, so co-occurrence there was scored across all 120 or so repertoires. In vitro tests confirmed that three of the cytomegalovirus-associated TCR beta chains recognize cytomegalovirus antigens.

Libraries were prepared through the immunoSEQ multiplex PCR assay. On the study's bioinformatics: A statistical classification framework was built for diagnosing cytomegalovirus status from the catalog of TCR beta chain sequences. TCRdb re-hosts the immuneACCESS table, in-frame sequences only. Its copies lack some clones; in the studies checked, an unresolved V gene accounts for under half of them, and the cause for the rest is not known. V and J calls and clone size follow that table, whereas D and trimming were derived from the DNA. The table for this sample lists 95,000 to 150,000 clones; roughly 89% of them were counted only once. Of the sample, under 2% is held by the ten largest clones. Separate from the approximately 700-subject first cohort, the validation cohort of 120 subjects was the group to which the donors belonged. According to the germline V gene, CDR1 reads SGHDT and CDR2 reads YYEEEE. Its CDR3 holds 14 amino acids, cysteine through phenylalanine. CDR3 DNA only is kept here, 42 bases in frame from base 1. The junction carries 16 bases between V and J, which are trimmed by 6 bases and 4 bases respectively.

This receptor was obtained from a woman aged 18-29 years in good health and CMV-seronegative. Sequencing was performed on PBMCs. The V and J segments used are TRBV5-6 and TRBJ1-2, with the D gene call left open. For the CDR3, the sequence is CASTTNGVGYGYTF. The nucleotide sequence reads as follows: TGTGCCAGCACCACCAACGGGGTTGGCTATGGCTACACCTTC.